Shown below are 21 T cell receptor beta chains from a single sample sequenced in a study of T cell responses to AZD1222 COVID-19 vaccine. Profiling relied on immunoSEQ multiplex PCR, and the TCRdb table lists in-frame clones only, not all of them. The sample records around 150,000 clones, approximately 91% being singletons. Sequences were derived from peripheral blood, sampled 28 days after the second AZD1222 dose. The receptors were gathered from an adult who received the AZD1222 COVID-19 vaccine.

The rearrangement uses TRBV5-4 and TRBJ2-7; 13 nucleotides match TRBD2. Unmatched junction bases numbered 2, after V lost 3 bases and J lost 2 bases. Germline V gives CDR1 SGHNT, CDR2 YYREEE (reference sequence). The CDR3 is 15 residues long. As DNA, the CDR3 is TGTGCCAGCAGCTCGGGACTAGCGGGGACCTACGAGCAGTACTTC. Its protein is CASSSGLAGTYEQYF.

The V and J genes are TRBV27 and TRBJ1-2, with unresolved D. V lost 5 bases, J lost 1 base, and 8 bases lay in between. The CDR3 is made up of 13 amino acids. Germline loops: CDR1 MNHEY, CDR2 SMNVEV (reference sequence). CDR3 region: CASSLTDNYGYTF. For the CDR3, the DNA is TGTGCCAGCAGTCTGACCGATAACTATGGCTACACCTTC.

Points on this clone: This same CDR3 is encoded by further DNA sequences in the sample. V is TRBV6-6 and J is TRBJ2-5, with 14 nucleotides matching TRBD2. CDR3 length: 16 amino acids. The germline V gene encodes CDR1 MNHNY and CDR2 SVGAGI (reference sequence). J was trimmed by 1 base and V by 5 bases; bases with no gene match: 3. CDR3 sequence: CASSRGLAGGQETQYF. CDR3 in DNA: TGTGCCAGCAGTCGCGGACTAGCGGGGGGCCAAGAGACCCAGTACTTC.

This chain joins TRBV19 and TRBJ1-5; possible D gene TRBD1, 5 bases. Germline V gene data show CDR1 as LNHDA and CDR2 as SQIVND (reference sequence). CDR3 size: 16 residues. Trimming removed 6 bases at V and 0 bases at J, with 15 bases between. The CDR3 spells CASSREGLHSNQPQHF. The CDR3 bases are TGTGCCAGTAGCAGGGAGGGACTCCATAGCAATCAGCCCCAGCATTTT.

The chain links TRBV19 to TRBJ1-5; TRBD1 is a possible D gene (6 bases). Between the trimmed V and J ends, which lost 4 bases and 1 base, there was a span of 11 bases. The CDR3 consists of 15 residues. CDR1 is LNHDA and CDR2 is SQIVND in the germline V gene (reference sequence). For the CDR3, the DNA is TGTGCCAGTAGTACCCTAGGGGGGAGCAATCAGCCCCAGCATTTT. This gives the protein CASSTLGGSNQPQHF.

The chain is built from TRBV6-2 or TRBV6-3 and TRBJ1-2; D is unclear. V lost 0 bases to trimming and J lost 4 bases, with 3 bases between them. This CDR3 has 12 amino acids. In germline, CDR1 is MNHEY, CDR2 SVGEGT. The CDR3 spells CASSYSVYGYTF. Here the CDR3 DNA reads TGTGCCAGCAGTTACTCAGTCTATGGCTACACCTTC.

The chain has TRBV9 and TRBJ2-3; tentative D call: TRBD2 (5 bases). This CDR3 contains 14 residues. The V end lost 0 bases, the J end lost 6 bases, and 11 bases lay between the germline ends. Germline CDR1 and CDR2: SGDLS and YYNGEE. As DNA, the CDR3 is TGTGCCAGCAGCGTAGATCTAAAGCGGGATACGCAGTATTTT. Protein: CASSVDLKRDTQYF.

This clone occurred a few times. The CDR3 DNA follows: TGTGCCAGCAGCTTAGAGATCTCCTACAATGAGCAGTTCTTC. Amino acid sequence: CASSLEISYNEQFF. The rearrangement links TRBV7-9 to TRBJ2-1; D remains ambiguous. The V gene's germline CDR1 is SEHNR and CDR2 FQNEAQ (reference sequence). Deletions cut 1 base from V and 0 bases from J, with 4 bases between. The CDR3 consists of 14 residues. The full variable domain, rest sourced from reference TRBV7-9 and TRBJ2-1, is DTGVSQNPRHKITKRGQNVTFRCDPISEHNRLYWYRQTLGQGPEFLTYFQNEAQLEKSRLLSDRFSAERPKGSFSTLEIQRTEQGDSAMYLCASSLEISYNEQFFGPGTRLTVL.

V gene TRBV5-6 combines with J gene TRBJ1-2; D not certain. Germline V gene sequence: CDR1 SGHDT, CDR2 YYEEEE. The CDR3 runs to 14 residues. Trimming removed 1 base from V and 5 bases from J, with 12 bases in between. CDR3 residues: CASSLNPRYYGYTF. CDR3 nucleotides: TGTGCCAGCAGCTTGAACCCCAGGTATTATGGCTACACCTTC.

The CDR3 reads CASRPGTGGLGDTGELFF. In nucleotides, the CDR3 is TGTGCCAGCAGGCCCGGGACAGGGGGCCTCGGGGACACCGGGGAGCTGTTTTTT. The chain employs TRBV5-5 and TRBJ2-2; 12 bases are shared with TRBD1. The CDR3 extends over 18 amino acids. Trimming at V came to 5 bases and at J to 3 bases, leaving 11 bases not matched to a gene. Germline lookup yields CDR1 SGHKS and CDR2 YYEKEE (reference sequence).

The CDR3 sequence: CASSRTEDSSYNSPLHF. DNA for the CDR3: TGTGCCAGCAGCCGGACAGAAGATAGCTCCTATAATTCACCCCTCCACTTT. This sequence joins TRBV7-3 and TRBJ1-6; weak D call: TRBD1 (6 bases). Between the trimmed V and J ends, which lost 5 bases and 0 bases, there was a span of 14 bases. CDR1 SGHTA and CDR2 FQGTGA come from the germline V gene. This CDR3 contains 17 residues.

The chain combines TRBV7-7 with TRBJ2-5; D might be TRBD1 or TRBD2, each matching 6 bases. The length of the CDR3 is 14 residues. CDR1 is SSHAT and CDR2 is FNYEAQ in the germline V gene (reference sequence). The germline V and J ends were trimmed by 4 bases and 9 bases, with 18 bases remaining between them. This chain's CDR3 is CASSWTVRWGAQYF. CDR3 DNA: TGTGCCAGCAGCTGGACAGTCCGGTGGGGGGCCCAGTACTTC.

The rearrangement joins TRBV11-2 to TRBJ2-2; D call uncertain. Germline lookup yields CDR1 SGHAT and CDR2 FQNNGV. This CDR3 is built from 13 residues. Trimming left V 5 bases short and J 4 bases short, with 8 bases between. CDR3 residues: CASSPQSTGELFF. The CDR3 DNA reads TGTGCCAGCAGCCCACAAAGCACCGGGGAGCTGTTTTTT.

The J gene is TRBJ2-3, the V gene TRBV3-1 (or the pseudogene TRBV3-2); weak D call: TRBD2 (7 bases). The CDR3 sequence is 18 residues long. Trimming pared 0 bases from V and 5 bases from J, leaving 21 bases between. Looked up from germline, CDR1 is LGHDT and CDR2 is YNNKEL (reference sequence). The CDR3 reads CASSQEWVAGARGDTQYF. The CDR3 nucleotides read TGTGCCAGCAGCCAAGAATGGGTGGCGGGGGCGAGAGGAGATACGCAGTATTTT.

The chain is built from TRBV6-1 and TRBJ2-7; tentatively, D is TRBD2 (5 bases). The germline V gene encodes CDR1 MNHNS and CDR2 SASEGT. V shed 0 bases and J shed 4 bases, with 13 bases lying between them. CDR3 length: 15 residues. The CDR3 region has the DNA TGTGCCAGCAGTGAAGCCCAACCGGGCGGGTACGAGCAGTACTTC. Amino acid sequence: CASSEAQPGGYEQYF.

The chain employs TRBV5-1 and TRBJ1-3, with a possible D match to TRBD1 (6 bases). Trimming stripped 3 bases from V and 2 bases from J, with 12 bases between. The CDR3 extends over 15 amino acids. The germline gives CDR1 SGHRS, CDR2 YFSETQ. The CDR3 region has the DNA TGCGCCAGCAGCTCGACAGGCTCCCCTGGAAACACCATATATTTT. Protein sequence: CASSSTGSPGNTIYF.

The V gene is TRBV3-1 (or the pseudogene TRBV3-2), the J gene TRBJ2-2, with D possibly TRBD2 on 6 matching bases. The CDR3 sequence is 15 residues long. Germline lookup yields CDR1 LGHDT and CDR2 YNNKEL (reference sequence). Trimming pared 4 bases from V and 5 bases from J, leaving 14 bases between. CDR3 bases: TGTGCCAGCAGCCGGGGGGTAGAGAAGACCGGGGAGCTGTTTTTT. Protein product: CASSRGVEKTGELFF.

This clone was recorded only once. The chain recombines TRBV19 with TRBJ1-1; 7 bases fit TRBD1. The CDR3 is 15 residues long. Germline assignment: CDR1 LNHDA and CDR2 SQIVND (reference sequence). After removal of 7 bases from V and 0 bases from J, the junction contained 8 bases not matched to a gene. The CDR3 nucleotides read TGTGCCAGTAACGGGCAAGGGGGCCTGAACACTGAAGCTTTCTTT. Residues: CASNGQGGLNTEAFF. The whole variable domain, filled in from reference TRBV19 and TRBJ1-1, reads DGGITQSPKYLFRKEGQNVTLSCEQNLNHDAMYWYRQDPGQGLRLIYYSQIVNDFQKGDIAEGYSVSREKKESFPLTVTSAQKNPTAFYLCASNGQGGLNTEAFFGQGTRLTVV.

The V gene is TRBV15, the J gene TRBJ2-5, with 7 nucleotides matching TRBD2. Germline CDR1 LNHNV, CDR2 YYDKDF (reference sequence). The CDR3 contains 16 residues. The V segment lost 1 base and the J segment 6 bases; nucleotides outside the gene matches: 11. CDR3 in amino acids: CATSRVSSGVGKTQYF. The CDR3 DNA reads TGTGCCACCAGCAGAGTTTCTAGCGGTGTGGGAAAGACCCAGTACTTC.

The V gene is TRBV10-3, the J gene TRBJ2-7; D possibly corresponds to TRBD2 (7 bases). The V gene lost 7 bases and the J gene lost 2 bases, with 18 bases spanning the gap. CDR3 length: 15 amino acids. Germline V gene sequence: CDR1 ENHRY, CDR2 SYGVKD. This chain's CDR3 is CAITREAGAAYEQYF. The DNA of the CDR3 is TGTGCCATCACCCGAGAGGCGGGGGCCGCCTACGAGCAGTACTTC.

The chain joins TRBV9 to TRBJ1-2; 7 bases align to TRBD1. V shed 3 bases, J shed 5 bases, and the junction held 13 bases outside the gene matches. Looked up from germline, CDR1 is SGDLS and CDR2 is YYNGEE. CDR3 length: 16 amino acids. CDR3 sequence reads: CASSGTDREGTYGYTF. In nucleotides, the CDR3 is TGTGCCAGCAGCGGAACCGACAGGGAGGGAACATATGGCTACACCTTC.